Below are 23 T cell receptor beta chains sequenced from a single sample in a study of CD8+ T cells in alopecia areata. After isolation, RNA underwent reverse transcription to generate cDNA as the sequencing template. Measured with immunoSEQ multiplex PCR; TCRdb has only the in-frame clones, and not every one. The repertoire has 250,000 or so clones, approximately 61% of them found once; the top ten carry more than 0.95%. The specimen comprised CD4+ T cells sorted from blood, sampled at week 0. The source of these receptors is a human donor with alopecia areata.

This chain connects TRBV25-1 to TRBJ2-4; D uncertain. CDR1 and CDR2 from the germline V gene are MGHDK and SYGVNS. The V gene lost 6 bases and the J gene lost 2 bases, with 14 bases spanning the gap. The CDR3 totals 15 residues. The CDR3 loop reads CASSTREATKNIQYF. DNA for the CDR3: TGTGCCAGCAGCACACGAGAAGCTACCAAAAACATTCAGTACTTC.

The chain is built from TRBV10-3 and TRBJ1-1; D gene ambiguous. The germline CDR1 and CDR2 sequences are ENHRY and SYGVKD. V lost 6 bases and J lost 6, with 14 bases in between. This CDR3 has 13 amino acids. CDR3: CAISPSDHAEAFF. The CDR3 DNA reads TGTGCCATCAGCCCGTCTGACCATGCTGAAGCTTTCTTT.

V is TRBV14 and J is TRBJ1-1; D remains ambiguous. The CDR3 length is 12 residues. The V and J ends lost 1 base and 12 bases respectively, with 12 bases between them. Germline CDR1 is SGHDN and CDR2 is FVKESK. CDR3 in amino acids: CASSQGDVRTFF. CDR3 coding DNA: TGTGCCAGCAGCCAAGGAGATGTGAGAACTTTCTTT. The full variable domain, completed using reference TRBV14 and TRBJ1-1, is EAGVTQFPSHSVIEKGQTVTLRCDPISGHDNLYWYRRVMGKEIKFLLHFVKESKQDESGMPNNRFLAERTGGTYSTLKVQPAELEDSGVYFCASSQGDVRTFFGQGTRLTVV.

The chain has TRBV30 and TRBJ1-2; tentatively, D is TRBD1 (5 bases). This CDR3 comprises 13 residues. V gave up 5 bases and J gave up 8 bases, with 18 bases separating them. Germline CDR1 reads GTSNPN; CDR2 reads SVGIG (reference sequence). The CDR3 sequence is CAWGRQLSEGYTF. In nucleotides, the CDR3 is TGTGCCTGGGGGCGACAGCTCTCGGAGGGCTACACCTTC. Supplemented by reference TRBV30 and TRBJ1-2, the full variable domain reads SQTIHQWPATLVQPVGSPLSLECTVEGTSNPNLYWYRQAAGRGLQLLFYSVGIGQISSEVPQNLSASRPQDRQFILSSKKLLLSDSGFYLCAWGRQLSEGYTFGSGTRLTVV.

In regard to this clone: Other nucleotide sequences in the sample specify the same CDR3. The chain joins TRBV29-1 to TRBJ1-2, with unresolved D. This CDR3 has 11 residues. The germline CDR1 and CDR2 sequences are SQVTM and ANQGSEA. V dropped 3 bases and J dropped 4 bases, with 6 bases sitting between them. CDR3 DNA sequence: TGCAGCGTTGACGGCGGCTATGGCTACACCTTC. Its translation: CSVDGGYGYTF.

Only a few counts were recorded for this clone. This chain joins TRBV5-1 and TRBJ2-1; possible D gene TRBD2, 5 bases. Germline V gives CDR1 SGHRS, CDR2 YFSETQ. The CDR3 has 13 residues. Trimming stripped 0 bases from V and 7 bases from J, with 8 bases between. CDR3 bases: TGCGCCAGCAGCTTGGGCAGGACTAATGAGCAGTTCTTC. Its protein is CASSLGRTNEQFF.

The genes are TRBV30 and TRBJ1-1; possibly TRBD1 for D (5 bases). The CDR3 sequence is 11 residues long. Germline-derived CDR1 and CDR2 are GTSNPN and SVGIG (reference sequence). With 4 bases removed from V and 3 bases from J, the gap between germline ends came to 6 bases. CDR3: CAWTGYTEAFF. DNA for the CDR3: TGTGCCTGGACAGGGTACACTGAAGCTTTCTTT.

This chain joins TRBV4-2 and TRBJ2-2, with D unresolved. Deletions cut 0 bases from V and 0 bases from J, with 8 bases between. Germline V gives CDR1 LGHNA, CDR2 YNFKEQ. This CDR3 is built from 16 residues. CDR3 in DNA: TGTGCCAGCAGCCAAGACCACAGCTCGAACACCGGGGAGCTGTTTTTT. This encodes CASSQDHSSNTGELFF.

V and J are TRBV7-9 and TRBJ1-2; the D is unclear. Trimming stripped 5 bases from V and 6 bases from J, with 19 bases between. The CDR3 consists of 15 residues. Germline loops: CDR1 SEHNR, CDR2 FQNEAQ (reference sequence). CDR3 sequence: CASSKRAPMGHGYTF. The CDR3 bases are TGTGCCAGCAGCAAACGGGCGCCGATGGGTCATGGCTACACCTTC.

The CDR3 sequence: CSVSSSRGPLNEQFF. The CDR3 DNA sequence: TGCAGCGTGTCTTCCTCTAGAGGCCCTTTGAATGAGCAGTTCTTC. The chain employs TRBV29-1 and TRBJ2-1; D is ambiguous. This CDR3 is 15 amino acids long. The germline V gene has CDR1 SQVTM and CDR2 ANQGSEA. The ends were cut back, 6 bases at V and 7 bases at J, with 22 bases in the middle.

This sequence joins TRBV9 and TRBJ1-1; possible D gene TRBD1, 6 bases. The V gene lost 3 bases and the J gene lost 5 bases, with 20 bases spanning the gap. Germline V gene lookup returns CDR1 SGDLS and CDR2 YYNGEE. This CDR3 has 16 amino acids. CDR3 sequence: CASSAHTGGRRTEAFF. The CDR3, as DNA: TGTGCCAGCAGCGCCCACACCGGGGGCCGGAGGACTGAAGCTTTCTTT.

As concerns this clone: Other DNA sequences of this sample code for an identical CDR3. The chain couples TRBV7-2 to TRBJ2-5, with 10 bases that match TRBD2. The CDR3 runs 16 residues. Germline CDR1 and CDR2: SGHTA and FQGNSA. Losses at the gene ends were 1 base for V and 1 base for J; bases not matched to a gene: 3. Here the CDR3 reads CASSLGASGGQETQYF. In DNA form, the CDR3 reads TGTGCCAGCAGCTTAGGGGCTAGCGGGGGCCAAGAGACCCAGTACTTC.

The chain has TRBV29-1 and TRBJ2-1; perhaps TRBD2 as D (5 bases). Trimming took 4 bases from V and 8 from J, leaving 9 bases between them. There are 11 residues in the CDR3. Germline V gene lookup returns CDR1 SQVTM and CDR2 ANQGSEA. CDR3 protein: CSVVSGDEQFF. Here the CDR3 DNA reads TGCAGCGTTGTTTCCGGGGATGAGCAGTTCTTC.

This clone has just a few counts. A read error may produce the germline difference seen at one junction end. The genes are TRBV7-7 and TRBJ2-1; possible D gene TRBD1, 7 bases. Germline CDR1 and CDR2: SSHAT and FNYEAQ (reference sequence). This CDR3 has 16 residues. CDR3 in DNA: TGTGCTAGCAGCCCCAGGGGGGTGTTGTCCTACAATGAGCAGTTCTTC. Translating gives CASSPRGVLSYNEQFF. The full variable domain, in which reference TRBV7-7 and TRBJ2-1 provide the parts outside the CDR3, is GAGVSQSPRYKVTKRGQDVTLRCDPISSHATLYWYQQALGQGPEFLTYFNYEAQPDKSGLPSDRFSAERPEGSISTLTIQRTEQRDSAMYRCASSPRGVLSYNEQFFGPGTRLTVL.

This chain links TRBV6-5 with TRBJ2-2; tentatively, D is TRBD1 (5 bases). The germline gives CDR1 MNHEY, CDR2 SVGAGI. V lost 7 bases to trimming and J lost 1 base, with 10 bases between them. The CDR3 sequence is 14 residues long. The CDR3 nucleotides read TGTGCCAGCAAGGGGTCGCTGAACACCGGGGAGCTGTTTTTT. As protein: CASKGSLNTGELFF.

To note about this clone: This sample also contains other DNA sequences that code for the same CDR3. The CDR3 DNA follows: TGCAGCGTAACCGGGACAGGGGGCTACGAGCAGTACTTC. This codes for CSVTGTGGYEQYF. The chain uses TRBV29-1 and TRBJ2-7; 11 positions agree with TRBD1. The CDR3 totals 13 residues. V lost 6 bases, J lost 3 bases, and 4 bases stayed unmatched. Germline lookup yields CDR1 SQVTM and CDR2 ANQGSEA.

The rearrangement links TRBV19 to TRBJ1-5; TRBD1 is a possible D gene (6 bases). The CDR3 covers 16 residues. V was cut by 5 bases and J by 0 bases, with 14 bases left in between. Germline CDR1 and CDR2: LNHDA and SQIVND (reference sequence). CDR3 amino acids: CASSPIRQASNQPQHF. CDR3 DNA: TGTGCCAGTAGTCCCATACGACAGGCTAGCAATCAGCCCCAGCATTTT. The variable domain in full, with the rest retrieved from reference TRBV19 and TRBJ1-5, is DGGITQSPKYLFRKEGQNVTLSCEQNLNHDAMYWYRQDPGQGLRLIYYSQIVNDFQKGDIAEGYSVSREKKESFPLTVTSAQKNPTAFYLCASSPIRQASNQPQHFGDGTRLSIL.

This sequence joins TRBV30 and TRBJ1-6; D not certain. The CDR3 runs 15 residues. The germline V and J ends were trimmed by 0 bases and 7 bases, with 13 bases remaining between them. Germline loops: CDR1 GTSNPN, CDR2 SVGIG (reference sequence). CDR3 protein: CAWSVSRSGNSPLHF. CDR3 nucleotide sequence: TGTGCCTGGAGTGTATCCCGTAGTGGGAATTCACCCCTCCACTTT.

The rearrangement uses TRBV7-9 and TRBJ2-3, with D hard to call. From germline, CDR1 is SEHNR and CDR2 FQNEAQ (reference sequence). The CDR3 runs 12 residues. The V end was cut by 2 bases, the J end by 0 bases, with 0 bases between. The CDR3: CASSLSTDTQYF. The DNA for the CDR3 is TGTGCCAGCAGCTTAAGCACAGATACGCAGTATTTT.

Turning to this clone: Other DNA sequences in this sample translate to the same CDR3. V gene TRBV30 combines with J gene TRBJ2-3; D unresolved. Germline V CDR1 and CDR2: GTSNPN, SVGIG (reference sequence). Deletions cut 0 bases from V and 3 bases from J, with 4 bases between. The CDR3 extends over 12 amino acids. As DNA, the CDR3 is TGTGCCTGGAGTGTCGGTACAGATACGCAGTATTTT. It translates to CAWSVGTDTQYF.

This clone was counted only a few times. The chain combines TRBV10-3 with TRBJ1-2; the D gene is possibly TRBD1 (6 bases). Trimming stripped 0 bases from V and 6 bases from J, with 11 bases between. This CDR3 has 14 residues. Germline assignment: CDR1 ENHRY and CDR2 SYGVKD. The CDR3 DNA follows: TGTGCCATCAGTGAGTCGCCCAGGGGCGATGGCTACACCTTC. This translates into CAISESPRGDGYTF.

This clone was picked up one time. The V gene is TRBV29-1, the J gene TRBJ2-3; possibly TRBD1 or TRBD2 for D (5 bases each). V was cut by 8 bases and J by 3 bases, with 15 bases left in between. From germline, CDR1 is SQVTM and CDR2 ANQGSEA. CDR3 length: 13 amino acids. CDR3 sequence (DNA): TGCAGCCTCCTGGGACCTGGGACAGATACGCAGTATTTT. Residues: CSLLGPGTDTQYF.

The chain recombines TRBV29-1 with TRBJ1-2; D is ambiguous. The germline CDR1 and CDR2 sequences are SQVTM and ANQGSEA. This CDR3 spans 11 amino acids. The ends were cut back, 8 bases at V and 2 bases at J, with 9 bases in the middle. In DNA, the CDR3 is TGCAGCTCACTAGGAAACTATGGCTACACCTTC. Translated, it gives CSSLGNYGYTF.